The 4 T cell receptor beta chains listed next were all sequenced from one sample in a study of blood T cell repertoires in COVID-19. Clones were read by immunoSEQ multiplex PCR, and TCRdb kept only the in-frame ones, dropping some. In the table there are around 250,000 clones, roughly 80% of which are singletons. The source material was peripheral blood. The receptors were sampled from a young woman with acute or convalescent COVID-19.

The chain joins TRBV27 to TRBJ1-6; 8 bases are shared with TRBD1. Looked up from germline, CDR1 is MNHEY and CDR2 is SMNVEV (reference sequence). J was trimmed by 6 bases and V by 7 bases; bases with no gene match: 5. The CDR3 runs to 14 residues. The CDR3 sequence is CASTLGQGNSPLHF. The CDR3 region has the DNA TGTGCCAGCACCTTAGGACAGGGTAATTCACCCCTCCACTTT.

This clone occurred once. The rearrangement joins TRBV4-2 to TRBJ1-2; D not resolved. Trimming removed 0 bases at V and 3 bases at J, with 11 bases between. The CDR3 is 15 amino acids. Germline loops: CDR1 LGHNA, CDR2 YNFKEQ. The CDR3 bases are TGTGCCAGCAGCCAAGATCCGGCAGGCGACTATGGCTACACCTTC. Translated, it gives CASSQDPAGDYGYTF.

J is TRBJ1-1 and V is TRBV6-5; D gene uncertain. Deletions cut 4 bases from V and 11 bases from J, with 20 bases between. The CDR3 contains 14 residues. CDR1 is MNHEY, CDR2 SVGAGI, per germline. The CDR3, as DNA: TGTGCCAGCAGTTCGAGGGCAGAGGGTACTAGGGCTTTCTTT. As protein: CASSSRAEGTRAFF.

The V and J genes are TRBV6-5 and TRBJ2-5, with TRBD1 matching 7 bases. The CDR3 extends over 15 amino acids. V shed 3 bases and J 2 bases; nucleotides not matched to a gene: 6. In germline, CDR1 is MNHEY, CDR2 SVGAGI. CDR3: CASSYTPGQQETQYF. The CDR3, as DNA: TGTGCCAGCAGTTATACTCCGGGACAGCAAGAGACCCAGTACTTC.